The 11 T cell receptor beta chains in this list originate from one sample, sequenced in a study of blood T cell repertoires in COVID-19. The data were produced by immunoSEQ multiplex PCR, yet TCRdb's version contains in-frame clones alone and is incomplete. This table has some 270,000 clones, around 90% appearing once. Material for sequencing was peripheral blood. Receptors were obtained from an older woman with COVID-19, enrolled during active disease.

Concerning this clone: Other DNA sequences in this sample translate to the same CDR3. The chain carries TRBV9 and TRBJ2-7; TRBD2 might be the D (6 bases). The CDR3 is 14 residues long. CDR1 and CDR2 from the germline V gene are SGDLS and YYNGEE. Between the trimmed V and J ends, which lost 0 bases and 3 bases, there was a span of 10 bases. The CDR3 sequence is CASSVAGTGYEQYF. The CDR3 region has the DNA TGTGCCAGCAGCGTAGCAGGGACTGGCTACGAGCAGTACTTC. The full variable domain, completed using reference TRBV9 and TRBJ2-7, is DSGVTQTPKHLITATGQRVTLRCSPRSGDLSVYWYQQSLDQGLQFLIQYYNGEERAKGNILERFSAQQFPDLHSELNLSSLELGDSALYFCASSVAGTGYEQYFGPGTRLTVT.

J is TRBJ2-1 and V is TRBV5-4; tentative D call: TRBD2 (5 bases). Germline V CDR1 and CDR2: SGHNT, YYREEE (reference sequence). The length of the CDR3 is 13 residues. The ends were cut back, 4 bases at V and 5 bases at J, with 10 bases in the middle. The DNA of the CDR3 is TGTGCCAGCAGCGGACCGGGAAACAATGAGCAGTTCTTC. This codes for CASSGPGNNEQFF. Full variable domain (outside the CDR3, taken from reference TRBV5-4 and TRBJ2-1): ETGVTQSPTHLIKTRGQQVTLRCSSQSGHNTVSWYQQALGQGPQFIFQYYREEENGRGNFPPRFSGLQFPNYSSELNVNALELDDSALYLCASSGPGNNEQFFGPGTRLTVL.

The rearrangement uses TRBV10-3 and TRBJ1-3, with a possible D match to TRBD1 (5 bases). The CDR3 spans 14 residues. Germline V lookup: CDR1 ENHRY, CDR2 SYGVKD. V was cut by 10 bases and J by 3 bases, with 16 bases left in between. DNA for the CDR3: TGTGCCACGACGGGCGGGGCTCTTGGAAACACCATATATTTT. It translates to CATTGGALGNTIYF.

The chain recombines TRBV9 with TRBJ2-3, with unresolved D. Trimming stripped 0 bases from V and 0 bases from J, with 2 bases between. Germline V gives CDR1 SGDLS, CDR2 YYNGEE. The length of the CDR3 is 13 residues. In DNA form, the CDR3 reads TGTGCCAGCAGCGTAGCGAGCACAGATACGCAGTATTTT. As protein: CASSVASTDTQYF.

The chain links TRBV24-1 to TRBJ1-5; 9 nucleotides agree with TRBD1. Trimming took 9 bases from V and 5 from J; bases not matched to a gene: 7. CDR3 length: 14 residues. The germline CDR1 and CDR2 sequences are KGHDR and SFDVKD. The CDR3 reads CATPRDREYQPQHF. CDR3 in DNA: TGTGCCACCCCTCGGGACAGGGAGTATCAGCCCCAGCATTTT.

This chain connects TRBV19 to TRBJ1-4; 8 bases align to TRBD1. The germline gives CDR1 LNHDA, CDR2 SQIVND (reference sequence). The ends lost 6 bases at V and 7 bases at J; junction bases unmatched: 4. This CDR3 is 13 amino acids long. The CDR3 DNA sequence: TGTGCCAGTAGCATCAGGGGGCGTGAAAAACTGTTTTTT. Translating gives CASSIRGREKLFF. The full variable domain, its missing parts supplied by reference TRBV19 and TRBJ1-4, is DGGITQSPKYLFRKEGQNVTLSCEQNLNHDAMYWYRQDPGQGLRLIYYSQIVNDFQKGDIAEGYSVSREKKESFPLTVTSAQKNPTAFYLCASSIRGREKLFFGSGTQLSVL.

The rearrangement joins TRBV5-6 to TRBJ2-5; unclear D gene. The CDR3 consists of 13 residues. Germline V gene data show CDR1 as SGHDT and CDR2 as YYEEEE. Deletions cut 5 bases from V and 7 bases from J, with 15 bases between. The CDR3 region is CASRLGWLGTQYF. As DNA, the CDR3 is TGTGCCAGCAGACTCGGGTGGTTGGGGACCCAGTACTTC. Filled out from reference TRBV5-6 and TRBJ2-5, the complete variable domain reads DAGVTQSPTHLIKTRGQQVTLRCSPKSGHDTVSWYQQALGQGPQFIFQYYEEEERQRGNFPDRFSGHQFPNYSSELNVNALLLGDSALYLCASRLGWLGTQYFGPGTRLLVL.

V is TRBV6-1 and J is TRBJ2-6, with D maybe TRBD2 (6 bases). The CDR3 is 16 amino acids. Per the germline V gene, CDR1 is MNHNS and CDR2 is SASEGT. V gave up 4 bases and J gave up 3 bases, with 13 bases separating them. The CDR3 nucleotides read TGTGCCAGCAGTGGGGCGGCGGGGTTTGGGGCCAACGTCCTGACTTTC. Translating gives CASSGAAGFGANVLTF.

The V gene is TRBV4-3, the J gene TRBJ1-1, with 10 bases lining up with TRBD1. This CDR3 has 15 residues. V lost 2 bases, J lost 5 bases, and 5 bases stayed unmatched. Looked up from germline, CDR1 is LGHNA and CDR2 is YSLEER. The CDR3 loop is CASSQRRTGGTEAFF. The DNA of the CDR3 is TGCGCCAGCAGCCAACGAAGGACAGGGGGGACTGAAGCTTTCTTT.

The CDR3 sequence: CASSNGQPQHF. The CDR3 DNA follows: TGTGCCAGCAGTAACGGTCAGCCCCAGCATTTT. The genes are TRBV12-3 or TRBV12-4 and TRBJ1-5; no reliable D call. This CDR3 is 11 amino acids long. V lost 5 bases and J lost 6, with 5 bases in between.

J is TRBJ2-5 and V is TRBV5-4, with TRBD1 matching 9 bases. Germline V gene data show CDR1 as SGHNT and CDR2 as YYREEE (reference sequence). CDR3 length equals 16 residues. Losses at the gene ends were 0 bases for V and 5 bases for J; bases not matched to a gene: 8. This CDR3 is CASSLDGQGYGETQYF. The CDR3 region has the DNA TGTGCCAGCAGCTTGGACGGACAGGGGTATGGGGAGACCCAGTACTTC.